This is a list of T cell receptor beta chains from one sample in a study of OX40 agonist ivuxolimab in advanced cancers. Assay used: immunoSEQ multiplex PCR; TCRdb lists only in-frame clones, some missing. The table includes around 63,000 clones, roughly nine tenths detected once. The material sequenced was CD4+ or CD8+ T cells sorted from blood, taken in a trial of the OX40 agonist ivuxolimab. These receptors all come from an adult with an advanced solid tumor such as melanoma, head and neck, liver or kidney cancer. The CDR3 runs from the conserved cysteine through the conserved F or W. D genes are given only for firm matches. Clone size is given for some rows only: seen once, a few or many times, or a class if the clone is expanded.

TRBD1	TRBV5-4	-	TRBJ2-7	CASSIRTGDPYEQYF	TGTGCCAGCAGCATCAGGACAGGGGATCCCTACGAGCAGTACTTC
TRBD2	TRBV5-1	-	TRBJ2-7	CASSFRLAGAYEQYF	TGCGCCAGCAGCTTCCGACTAGCGGGAGCCTACGAGCAGTACTTC
TRBD1	TRBV10-3	once	TRBJ2-7	CAIRDGTGQDEQYF	TGTGCCATCAGAGACGGGACAGGGCAGGACGAGCAGTACTTC
-	TRBV27	-	TRBJ2-7	CASSRGFRGHEQYF	TGTGCCAGCAGCCGGGGCTTCAGAGGCCACGAGCAGTACTTC
-	TRBV6-5	-	TRBJ1-2	CASSYPVNYGYTF	TGTGCCAGCAGTTACCCGGTAAACTATGGCTACACCTTC
TRBD1	TRBV28	-	TRBJ1-2	CASSLPGGANYGYTF	TGTGCCAGCAGTCTACCAGGGGGCGCAAACTATGGCTACACCTTC
-	TRBV7-9	-	TRBJ1-1	CASSRNQGTTFF	TGTGCCAGCAGTCGCAACCAGGGGACAACTTTCTTT
TRBD1	TRBV19	-	TRBJ1-2	CASSIDPHRGSYGYTF	TGTGCCAGTAGTATAGATCCTCACAGGGGGAGCTATGGCTACACCTTC
TRBD2	TRBV19	-	TRBJ2-7	CASSIQGGGPPSSYEQYF	TGTGCCAGTAGTATCCAGGGCGGGGGGCCACCGAGCTCCTACGAGCAGTACTTC
TRBD1	TRBV5-5	-	TRBJ1-5	CASSSTGGSNQPQHF	TGTGCCAGCAGCTCGACAGGGGGGAGCAATCAGCCCCAGCATTTT
-	TRBV18	-	TRBJ2-3	CASSPTGLSTDTQYF	TGTGCCAGCTCACCAACAGGCCTGAGCACAGATACGCAGTATTTT